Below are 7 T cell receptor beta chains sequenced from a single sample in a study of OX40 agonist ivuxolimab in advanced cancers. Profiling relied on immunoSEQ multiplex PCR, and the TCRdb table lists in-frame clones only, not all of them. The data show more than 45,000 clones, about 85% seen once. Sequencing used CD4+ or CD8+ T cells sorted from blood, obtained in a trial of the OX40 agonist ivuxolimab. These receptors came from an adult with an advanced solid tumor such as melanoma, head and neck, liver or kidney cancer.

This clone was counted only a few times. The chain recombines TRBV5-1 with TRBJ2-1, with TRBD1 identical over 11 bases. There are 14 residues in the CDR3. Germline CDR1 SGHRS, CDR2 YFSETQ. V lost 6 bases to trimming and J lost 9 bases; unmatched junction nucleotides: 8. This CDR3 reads CASNRGTGGGEQFF. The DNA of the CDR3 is TGCGCCAGCAACAGGGGGACAGGGGGAGGTGAGCAGTTCTTC.

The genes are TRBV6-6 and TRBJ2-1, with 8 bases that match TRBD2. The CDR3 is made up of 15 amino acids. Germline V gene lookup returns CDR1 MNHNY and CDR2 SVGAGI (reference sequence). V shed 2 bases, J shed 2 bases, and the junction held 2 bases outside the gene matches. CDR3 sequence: CASSYAGGTYNEQFF. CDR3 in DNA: TGTGCCAGCAGTTACGCGGGGGGCACCTACAATGAGCAGTTCTTC.

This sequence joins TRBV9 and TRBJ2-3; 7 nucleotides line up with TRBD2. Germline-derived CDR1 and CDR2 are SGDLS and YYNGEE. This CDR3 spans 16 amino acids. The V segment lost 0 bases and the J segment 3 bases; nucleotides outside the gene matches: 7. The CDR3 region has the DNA TGTGCCAGCAGCGTAGATGCGGGGGAGGGGACAGATACGCAGTATTTT. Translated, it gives CASSVDAGEGTDTQYF. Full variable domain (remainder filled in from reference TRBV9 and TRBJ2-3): DSGVTQTPKHLITATGQRVTLRCSPRSGDLSVYWYQQSLDQGLQFLIQYYNGEERAKGNILERFSAQQFPDLHSELNLSSLELGDSALYFCASSVDAGEGTDTQYFGPGTRLTVL.

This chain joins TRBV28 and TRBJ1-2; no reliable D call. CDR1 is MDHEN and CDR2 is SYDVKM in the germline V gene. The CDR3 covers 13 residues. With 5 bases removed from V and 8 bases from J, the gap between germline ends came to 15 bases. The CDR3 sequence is CASSRYPRLGYTF. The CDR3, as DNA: TGTGCCAGCAGTCGGTACCCGCGGCTCGGCTACACCTTC.

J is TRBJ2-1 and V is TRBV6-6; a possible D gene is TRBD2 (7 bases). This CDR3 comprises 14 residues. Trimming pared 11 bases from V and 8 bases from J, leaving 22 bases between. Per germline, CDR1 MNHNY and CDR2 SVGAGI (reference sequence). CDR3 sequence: CASSGTNRFHEQFF. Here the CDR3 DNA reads TGTGCCTCCAGCGGGACAAATAGGTTTCATGAGCAGTTCTTC.

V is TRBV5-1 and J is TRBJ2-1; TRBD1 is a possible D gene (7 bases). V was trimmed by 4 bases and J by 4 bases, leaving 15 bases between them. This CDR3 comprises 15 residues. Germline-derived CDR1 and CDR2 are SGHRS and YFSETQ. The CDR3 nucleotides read TGCGCCAGCAGCAAGGGGGCCGGACTATACAATGAGCAGTTCTTC. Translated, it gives CASSKGAGLYNEQFF.

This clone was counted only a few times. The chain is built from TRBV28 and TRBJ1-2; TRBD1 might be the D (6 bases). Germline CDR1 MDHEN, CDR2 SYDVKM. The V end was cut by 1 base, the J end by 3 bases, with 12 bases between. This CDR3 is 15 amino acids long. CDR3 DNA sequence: TGTGCCAGCAGTTTATTGGGGGGGCGATACTATGGCTACACCTTC. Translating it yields CASSLLGGRYYGYTF.